This T cell receptor beta chain came from a study of cytomegalovirus exposure and HLA in healthy donors. The V end was cut by 7 bases, the J end by 2 bases, with 6 bases between. The CDR3 length is 11 residues. CDR1 and CDR2 from the germline V gene are SNHLY and FYNNEI. 60 Vbeta and 13 Jbeta primers were used in PCR. Only in-frame clones appear in the TCRdb table, and some are missing; sequencing was by immunoSEQ multiplex PCR. The profile shows around 150,000 clones, roughly 79% of them singletons. This clone was seen more than once but under ten times. The chain employs TRBV2 and TRBJ2-7, with D uncertain. This TCR was recovered from a woman between 50 and 59 years old in good health and CMV-seropositive. Sequenced material: PBMCs. Here the CDR3 DNA reads TGTGCCAGCACCGAGGCCTACGAGCAGTACTTC. As protein: CASTEAYEQYF.